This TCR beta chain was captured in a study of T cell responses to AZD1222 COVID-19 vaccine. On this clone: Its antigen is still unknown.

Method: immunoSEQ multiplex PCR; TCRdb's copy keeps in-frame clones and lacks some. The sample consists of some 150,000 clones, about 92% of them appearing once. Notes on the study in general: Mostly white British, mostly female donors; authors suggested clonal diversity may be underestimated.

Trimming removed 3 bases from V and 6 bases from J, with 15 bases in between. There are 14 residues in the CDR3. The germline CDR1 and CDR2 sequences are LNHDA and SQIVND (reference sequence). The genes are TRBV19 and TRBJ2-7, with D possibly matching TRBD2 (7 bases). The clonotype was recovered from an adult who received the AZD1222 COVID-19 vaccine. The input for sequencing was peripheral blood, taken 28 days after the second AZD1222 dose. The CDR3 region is CASSMRGTTFEQYF. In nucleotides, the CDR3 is TGTGCCAGTAGTATGAGGGGGACTACCTTCGAGCAGTACTTC. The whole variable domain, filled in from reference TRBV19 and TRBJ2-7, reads DGGITQSPKYLFRKEGQNVTLSCEQNLNHDAMYWYRQDPGQGLRLIYYSQIVNDFQKGDIAEGYSVSREKKESFPLTVTSAQKNPTAFYLCASSMRGTTFEQYFGPGTRLTVT.